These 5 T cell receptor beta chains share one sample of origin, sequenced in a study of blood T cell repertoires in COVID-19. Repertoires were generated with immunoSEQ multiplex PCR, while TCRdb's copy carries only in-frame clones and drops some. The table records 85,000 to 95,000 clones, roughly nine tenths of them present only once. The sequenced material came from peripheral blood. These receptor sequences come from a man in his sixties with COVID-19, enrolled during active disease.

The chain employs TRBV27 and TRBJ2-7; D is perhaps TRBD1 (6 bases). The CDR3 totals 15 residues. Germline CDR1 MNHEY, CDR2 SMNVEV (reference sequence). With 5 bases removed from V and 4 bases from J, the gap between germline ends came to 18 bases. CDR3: CASSPTRGGYYEQYF. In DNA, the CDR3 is TGTGCCAGCAGTCCCACCAGAGGGGGATATTACGAGCAGTACTTC.

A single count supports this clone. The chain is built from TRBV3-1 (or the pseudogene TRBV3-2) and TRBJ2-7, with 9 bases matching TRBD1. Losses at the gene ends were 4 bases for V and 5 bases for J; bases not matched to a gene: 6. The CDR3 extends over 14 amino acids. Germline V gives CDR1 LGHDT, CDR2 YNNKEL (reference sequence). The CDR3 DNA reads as TGTGCCAGCAGCCTCCGGGACAGGGTCCACGAGCAGTACTTC. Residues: CASSLRDRVHEQYF.

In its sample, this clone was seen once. The CDR3 DNA reads as TGTGCCAGCAGTCCACAGGGAATTCAGCCCCAGCATTTT. Translation: CASSPQGIQPQHF. V is TRBV2 and J is TRBJ1-5, with D possibly TRBD1 on 6 matching bases. Trimming removed 5 bases at V and 6 bases at J, with 11 bases between. Germline CDR1 reads SNHLY; CDR2 reads FYNNEI. The CDR3 is 13 residues long.

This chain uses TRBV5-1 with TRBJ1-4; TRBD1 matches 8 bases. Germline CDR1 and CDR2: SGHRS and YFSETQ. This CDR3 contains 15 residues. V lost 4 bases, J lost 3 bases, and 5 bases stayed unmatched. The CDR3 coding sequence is TGCGCCAGCAGCCTCGGGACAGGTGCTAATGAAAAACTGTTTTTT. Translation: CASSLGTGANEKLFF.

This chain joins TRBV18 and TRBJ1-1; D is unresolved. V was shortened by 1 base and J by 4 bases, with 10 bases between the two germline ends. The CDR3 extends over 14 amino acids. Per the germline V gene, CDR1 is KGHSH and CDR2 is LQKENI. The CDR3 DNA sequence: TGTGCCAGCTCACCACGCGGGGATTCCACTGAAGCTTTCTTT. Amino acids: CASSPRGDSTEAFF.